This T cell receptor (beta chain) derives from a study of neurological immune-mediated disorders. This clonotype was recorded at least ten times. Its specificity is unknown. CDR1 is SGHRS and CDR2 is YFSETQ in the germline V gene. The J segment lost 5 bases and the V segment lost 4 bases, leaving 16 bases of the junction unmatched. This CDR3 is built from 17 residues. Use was made of some 1 million CD4+ or CD8+ T cells in sorted libraries. The method for making cDNA was 5'RACE, and it used 10-nucleotide random UMIs. A single run covered 15-18 subjects with over 200 million TCR-beta sequences. TCRdb reprocessed the 5' RACE reads with MiXCR, giving one entry per CDR3 protein. The table lists about 40,000 distinct CDR3 sequences, roughly 15% of them singletons. Findings of the study overall: TCR-beta repertoires seemed private in all groups, with no expanded CDR3 amino acid sequences shared.

The V call is TRBV5-1, the J call TRBJ1-1; 8 positions agree with TRBD1. This TCR was sampled from an older woman with HTLV-1-associated myelopathy (HAM/TSP). Sequenced input: CD4+ T cells from blood. CDR3 sequence reads: CASSPLTGQGRRTEAFF. CDR3 nucleotide sequence: TGCGCCAGCAGCCCACTTACCGGACAGGGTCGGAGGACTGAAGCTTTCTTT.